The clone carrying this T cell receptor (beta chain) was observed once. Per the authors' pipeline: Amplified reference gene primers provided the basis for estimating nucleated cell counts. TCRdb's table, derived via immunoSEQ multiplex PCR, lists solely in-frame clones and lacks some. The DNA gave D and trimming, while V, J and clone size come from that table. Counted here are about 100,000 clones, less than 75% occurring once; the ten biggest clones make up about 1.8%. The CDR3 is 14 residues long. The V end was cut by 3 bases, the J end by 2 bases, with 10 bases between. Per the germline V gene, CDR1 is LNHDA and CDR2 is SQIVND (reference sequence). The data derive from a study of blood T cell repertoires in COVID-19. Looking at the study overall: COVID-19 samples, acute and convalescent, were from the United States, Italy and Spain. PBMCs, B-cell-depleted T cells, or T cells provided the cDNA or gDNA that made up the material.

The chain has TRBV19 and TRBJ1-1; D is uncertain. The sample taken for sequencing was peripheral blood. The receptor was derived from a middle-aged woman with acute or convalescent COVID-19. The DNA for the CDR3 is TGTGCCAGTAGTATTACCCCGAGTAACACTGAAGCTTTCTTT. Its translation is CASSITPSNTEAFF.